What follows are 13 T cell receptor beta chains derived from one specimen sequenced in a study of T cells in Graves' hyperthyroidism and ophthalmopathy. TCR beta CDR3 region amplification was performed from RNA transcripts. Researchers ran a first-round RT-PCR on the TCR CDR3 using the HTBI primer set. TCRdb passed the multiplex PCR reads through MiXCR, listing each CDR3 protein once. In the table there are some 50,000 distinct CDR3 sequences, roughly 50% of which are singletons. Sequencing was carried out using blood. The receptors were sampled from a woman aged 45-65 years with Graves' ophthalmopathy.

This clonotype has just one count. The V call is TRBV10-3, the J call TRBJ2-2, with D unresolved. The length of the CDR3 is 13 residues. V shed 3 bases and J shed 4 bases, with 6 bases lying between them. The V gene's germline CDR1 is ENHRY and CDR2 SYGVKD. CDR3 sequence: CAISDPVTGELFF. In nucleotides, the CDR3 is TGTGCCATCAGTGACCCAGTCACCGGGGAGCTGTTTTTT.

This clonotype occurred many times. The V and J genes are TRBV7-2 and TRBJ2-7; TRBD1 might be the D (6 bases). Germline V gives CDR1 SGHTA, CDR2 FQGNSA. CDR3 length equals 14 residues. The V gene lost 5 bases and the J gene lost 9 bases, with 20 bases spanning the gap. The CDR3 DNA follows: TGTGCCAGCAGCCCCCGACAGGCGACCTGGGGGCAGTACTTC. Translation: CASSPRQATWGQYF.

This clonotype is labeled as medium-sized (0.01 to 0.1%). The chain combines TRBV15 with TRBJ1-6; maybe TRBD1 (5 bases). Trimming pared 6 bases from V and 8 bases from J, leaving 17 bases between. This CDR3 is built from 15 residues. Germline V gene lookup returns CDR1 LNHNV and CDR2 YYDKDF (reference sequence). For the CDR3, the DNA is TGTGCCACCAGAGCGGGGGGTGGTTCGCATTCACCCCTCCACTTT. It codes for CATRAGGGSHSPLHF.

With regard to this clonotype: A clone one base away is much larger, so this may be a read error. The CDR3 protein is CASSSGTLSELYTEAFF. CDR3 nucleotides: TGTGCCAGCAGCTCCGGGACCCTAAGCGAGCTATACACTGAAGCTTTCTTT. V usage is TRBV5-4 and J usage is TRBJ1-1; TRBD1 is a possible D gene (5 bases). Germline V gene lookup returns CDR1 SGHNT and CDR2 YYREEE (reference sequence). The CDR3 covers 17 residues. The V end lost 3 bases, the J end lost 3 bases, and 21 bases lay between the germline ends. The full variable domain, in which reference TRBV5-4 and TRBJ1-1 provide the parts outside the CDR3, is ETGVTQSPTHLIKTRGQQVTLRCSSQSGHNTVSWYQQALGQGPQFIFQYYREEENGRGNFPPRFSGLQFPNYSSELNVNALELDDSALYLCASSSGTLSELYTEAFFGQGTRLTVV.

In this sample, this clonotype turned up many times. The chain combines TRBV11-2 with TRBJ2-1, with 9 bases fitting TRBD2. Germline V lookup: CDR1 SGHAT, CDR2 FQNNGV. Unmatched junction bases numbered 11, after V lost 5 bases and J lost 9 bases. The CDR3 has 15 amino acids. This CDR3 is CASSVVAGGPFEQFF. The CDR3 DNA follows: TGTGCCAGCAGCGTTGTCGCGGGGGGGCCGTTTGAGCAGTTCTTC. The full variable domain, with the rest looked up from reference TRBV11-2 and TRBJ2-1, is EAGVAQSPRYKIIEKRQSVAFWCNPISGHATLYWYQQILGQGPKLLIQFQNNGVVDDSQLPKDRFSAERLKGVDSTLKIQPAKLEDSAVYLCASSVVAGGPFEQFFGPGTRLTVL.

Comment on this clonotype: The CDR3 does not close with the conserved phenylalanine or tryptophan, likely indicating a read error. Because the CDR3's place on the DNA is in doubt, the DNA is left out and the CDR3 is given as listed by TCRdb. This chain uses TRBV20-1 with TRBJ2-7; the table's D call, TRBD2, was not checked against the DNA. Ends included, the CDR3 has 9 residues. The V gene's germline CDR1 is DFQATT and CDR2 SNEGSKA (reference sequence). The CDR3 sequence: CSARDLGTS.

This chain joins TRBV11-2 and TRBJ2-1; 8 nucleotides agree with TRBD2. Germline CDR1 reads SGHAT; CDR2 reads FQNNGV. The CDR3 length is 13 residues. Trimming took 2 bases from V and 8 from J; bases not matched to a gene: 2. CDR3 DNA sequence: TGTGCCAGCAGCTTAAGCGGGAGCCATGAGCAGTTCTTC. Residues: CASSLSGSHEQFF.

The V and J genes are TRBV10-2 and TRBJ2-3; 14 bases are a match to TRBD2. Germline assignment: CDR1 WSHSY and CDR2 SAAADI. V was clipped by 10 bases and J by 5 bases; unmatched bases: 5. This CDR3 contains 14 residues. The CDR3 DNA follows: TGCGCCACGCAAGGGACTAGCGGGGGAGATACGCAGTATTTT. Protein sequence: CATQGTSGGDTQYF.

This clonotype was observed a single time. One end of the junction does not line up with germline, which may come from a read error. This chain joins TRBV6-1 and TRBJ1-2; TRBD1 agrees at 10 bases. CDR1 and CDR2 from the germline V gene are MNHNS and SASEGT. The CDR3 sequence is 15 residues long. The CDR3 DNA is TGTGCCATCAGTGAAGCCGGGACAGGGGAAAGTGGCTACACCTTC. Translation gives CAISEAGTGESGYTF.

This clonotype was found once. The gene calls are TRBV19 and TRBJ1-2; D uncertain. The germline CDR1 and CDR2 sequences are LNHDA and SQIVND (reference sequence). The CDR3 contains 13 residues. The V end was cut by 4 bases, the J end by 4 bases, with 10 bases between. This CDR3 is CASSNTGVYGYTF. CDR3 DNA sequence: TGTGCCAGTAGTAATACTGGGGTCTATGGCTACACCTTC.

This rearrangement joins TRBV9 to TRBJ2-5; 10 bases agree with TRBD1. Looked up from germline, CDR1 is SGDLS and CDR2 is YYNGEE. The CDR3 has 15 residues. The J segment lost 5 bases and the V segment lost 0 bases, leaving 4 bases of the junction unmatched. CDR3 sequence (DNA): TGTGCCAGCAGCGTAGAGACAGGGGGCGTGGAGACCCAGTACTTC. This sequence encodes CASSVETGGVETQYF.

This clonotype appeared once. The chain has TRBV5-1 and TRBJ2-3; D possibly corresponds to TRBD1 (6 bases). Trimming pared 0 bases from V and 1 base from J, leaving 6 bases between. The CDR3 has 14 amino acids. The germline V gene encodes CDR1 SGHRS and CDR2 YFSETQ. CDR3 sequence (DNA): TGCGCCAGCAGCTTGGACAGGGGCACAGATACGCAGTATTTT. Protein sequence: CASSLDRGTDTQYF.

This clonotype has a single count. The germline gene is not matched at one end of the junction; a read error may be the cause. V usage is TRBV7-3 and J usage is TRBJ2-5; D is perhaps TRBD1 or TRBD2 (6 bases each). Germline-derived CDR1 and CDR2 are SGHTA and FQGTGA. There are 18 residues in the CDR3. CDR3 in DNA: TGTGCCAGCAACTTAACGGGGCTCGGGGGCCGTGACCAAGAGACCCAGTACTTC. Its translation: CASNLTGLGGRDQETQYF.